This passage covers 24 T cell receptor beta chains from one sample sequenced in a study of T-cell reconstitution after alpha-beta-depleted transplantation in children. Preparation of the TCRbeta library was carried out with unique molecular identifiers. A single record per CDR3 protein comes from TCRdb applying MiXCR to the PCR reads. The data hold hundreds of thousands of distinct CDR3 sequences, with approximately 14% observed a single time. The sequenced sample was PBMCs, obtained before TCRalphabeta/CD19-depleted stem cell transplant. These receptors were taken from a girl aged 2-15 years with congenital amegakaryocytic thrombocytopenia, due to receive a stem cell transplant.

This clonotype was detected a few times. This rearrangement joins TRBV2 to TRBJ2-5; D is perhaps TRBD2 (6 bases). V lost 11 bases and J lost 0, with 10 bases in between. Germline CDR1 SNHLY, CDR2 FYNNEI. The CDR3 runs 12 residues. CDR3 in DNA: TGTGCCTGCGGGACTGACCAAGAGACCCAGTACTTC. It is translated as CACGTDQETQYF.

The chain has TRBV2 and TRBJ1-1; D possibly corresponds to TRBD1 (5 bases). The length of the CDR3 is 17 residues. V lost 6 bases to trimming and J lost 1 base, with 21 bases between them. Germline V CDR1 and CDR2: SNHLY, FYNNEI. The CDR3 region is CASRGSGLLLQNTEAFF. CDR3 sequence (DNA): TGTGCCAGCAGGGGGTCAGGGCTACTTCTACAGAACACTGAAGCTTTCTTT.

This clonotype has at least ten counts. The gene calls are TRBV5-1 and TRBJ2-7; possibly TRBD2 for D (6 bases). The CDR3 spans 17 residues. Germline CDR1 reads SGHRS; CDR2 reads YFSETQ. Trimming shortened V by 0 bases and J by 0 bases, and 16 bases separated the two germline ends. CDR3 in amino acids: CASSLDESTSFSYEQYF. The CDR3 nucleotides are TGCGCCAGCAGCTTGGATGAGTCGACTAGTTTCTCCTACGAGCAGTACTTC.

Ten or more counts support this clonotype. V gene TRBV16 combines with J gene TRBJ1-2; D uncertain. CDR3 length: 14 amino acids. V lost 0 bases and J 4 bases, leaving 9 bases between the germline ends. Per germline, CDR1 KGHSY and CDR2 FQNENV. CDR3 sequence reads: CASSQSPASYGYTF. Written as DNA, the CDR3 is TGTGCCAGCAGCCAATCGCCCGCTTCCTATGGCTACACCTTC.

The chain joins TRBV4-1 to TRBJ2-2; 8 positions match TRBD1. Germline assignment: CDR1 MGHRA and CDR2 YSYEKL. The V gene end was trimmed by 3 bases and the J gene end by 7 bases; junction bases not matched to a gene: 13. CDR3 length equals 17 residues. CDR3 sequence reads: CASSQRQGPLESGELFF. The DNA of the CDR3 is TGCGCCAGCAGCCAGAGACAGGGGCCCCTCGAAAGCGGGGAGCTGTTTTTT.

This clonotype was detected ten times or more. The chain has TRBV12-3 or TRBV12-4 and TRBJ2-7; 7 positions agree with TRBD2. The CDR3 extends over 14 amino acids. V dropped 4 bases and J dropped 1; count of bases not matched to a gene: 4. CDR3 sequence (DNA): TGTGCCAGCAGTTACCGGGACTATTCCTACGAGCAGTACTTC. Protein: CASSYRDYSYEQYF.

The table lists this clonotype with a few counts. The chain is built from TRBV20-1 and TRBJ2-3; the D gene could be TRBD1 or TRBD2 (5 bases each). Germline V CDR1 and CDR2: DFQATT, SNEGSKA (reference sequence). CDR3 size: 13 residues. V lost 1 base, J lost 11 bases, and 16 bases lay in between. The CDR3 coding sequence is TGCAGTGCTAGAGGGGACCAGAAGGATCAGCAGTATTTT. Amino acid sequence: CSARGDQKDQQYF.

This clonotype showed up many times. The chain recombines TRBV29-1 with TRBJ2-1; 7 nucleotides agree with TRBD1. Germline values: CDR1 SQVTM, CDR2 ANQGSEA. The CDR3 extends over 17 amino acids. The V gene end was trimmed by 0 bases and the J gene end by 6 bases; junction bases not matched to a gene: 14. CDR3 in amino acids: CSVEDRGQRLLANEQFF. DNA of the CDR3: TGCAGCGTTGAAGACCGGGGACAGAGGCTTTTAGCCAATGAGCAGTTCTTC.

There are a few counts of this clonotype. CDR3 protein: CASSFKGRNTGELFF. The CDR3 coding sequence is TGTGCCAGCAGCTTCAAGGGACGGAACACCGGGGAGCTGTTTTTT. This chain connects TRBV11-3 to TRBJ2-2; D is tentatively TRBD1 or TRBD2 (5 bases each). Trimming removed 3 bases at V and 1 base at J, with 9 bases between. The germline V gene encodes CDR1 SGHNT and CDR2 YENEEA. The CDR3 loop spans 15 amino acids. The full variable domain, rest sourced from reference TRBV11-3 and TRBJ2-2, is EAGVVQSPRYKIIEKKQPVAFWCNPISGHNTLYWYLQNLGQGPELLIRYENEEAVDDSQLPKDRFSAERLKGVDSTLKIQPAELGDSAVYLCASSFKGRNTGELFFGEGSRLTVL.

The CDR3 nucleotides read TGTGCCAGCACCTCCGACCGGGACAGAGGTTGGAACGAGCAGTACTTC. Translated, it gives CASTSDRDRGWNEQYF. V is TRBV27 and J is TRBJ2-7; TRBD1 matches 7 bases. V was pared by 7 bases and J by 5 bases, with 17 bases of the junction left unmatched. CDR1 is MNHEY and CDR2 is SMNVEV in the germline V gene (reference sequence). The CDR3 loop spans 16 amino acids.

This clonotype was recorded many times. This chain uses TRBV20-1 with TRBJ2-7, with D possibly being TRBD1 or TRBD2 (5 bases each). The germline V gene has CDR1 DFQATT and CDR2 SNEGSKA (reference sequence). CDR3 size: 16 residues. V was shortened by 5 bases and J by 1 base, with 21 bases between the two germline ends. For the CDR3, the DNA is TGCAGTGCTTTGATCAGGGACCCCATCGAGTCCTACGAGCAGTACTTC. Translating gives CSALIRDPIESYEQYF.

V and J are TRBV5-6 and TRBJ2-2, with D tentatively TRBD1 (5 bases). This CDR3 spans 15 amino acids. CDR1 and CDR2 from the germline V gene are SGHDT and YYEEEE. Trimming cost V 1 base and J 4 bases, with 11 bases left between them. The CDR3 is CASSLRRVRTGELFF. CDR3 sequence (DNA): TGTGCCAGCAGCTTGCGCAGGGTCCGCACCGGGGAGCTGTTTTTT.

This clonotype was recorded at least ten times. The rearrangement uses TRBV29-1 and TRBJ2-2, with 7 positions matching TRBD1. CDR1 is SQVTM and CDR2 is ANQGSEA in the germline V gene. The CDR3 sequence is 14 residues long. V was clipped by 7 bases and J by 3 bases; unmatched bases: 8. The CDR3 bases are TGCAGCGCTGCCGGGCAGGGGGACACCGGGGAGCTGTTTTTT. Protein: CSAAGQGDTGELFF.

This clonotype has ten or more counts. The rearrangement uses TRBV6-1 and TRBJ2-2; TRBD1 agrees at 9 bases. The CDR3 spans 15 residues. Per the germline V gene, CDR1 is MNHNS and CDR2 is SASEGT. V lost 6 bases, J lost 3 bases, and 5 bases stayed unmatched. CDR3 sequence reads: CASSPGQGYTGELFF. The CDR3, as DNA: TGTGCCAGCAGCCCGGGACAGGGTTACACCGGGGAGCTGTTTTTT.

This clonotype was counted at least ten times. The chain carries TRBV20-1 and TRBJ2-1, with 8 bases fitting TRBD2. The CDR3 has 13 amino acids. CDR1 is DFQATT and CDR2 is SNEGSKA in the germline V gene (reference sequence). The V gene end was trimmed by 6 bases and the J gene end by 8 bases; junction bases not matched to a gene: 9. CDR3 DNA: TGCAGTGCCGCGGGAGGCGGCGGTGATGAGCAGTTCTTC. Its translation is CSAAGGGGDEQFF.

The gene calls are TRBV6-5 and TRBJ2-5; 10 nucleotides line up with TRBD2. Trimming at V came to 4 bases and at J to 5 bases, leaving 7 bases not matched to a gene. Germline values: CDR1 MNHEY, CDR2 SVGAGI. This CDR3 spans 15 amino acids. The DNA of the CDR3 is TGTGCCAGCAGTTGGGTCGGTAGCGGGAGGGAGACCCAGTACTTC. Translating it yields CASSWVGSGRETQYF.

There are many counts of this clonotype. This rearrangement joins TRBV5-1 to TRBJ1-4, with a possible D match to TRBD1 (5 bases). The ends were cut back, 0 bases at V and 7 bases at J, with 10 bases in the middle. CDR1 and CDR2 (germline): SGHRS, YFSETQ. The CDR3 spans 14 residues. The CDR3 DNA reads as TGCGCCAGCAGCTTGGAAGGGGAAAGTGAAAAACTGTTTTTT. It yields the protein CASSLEGESEKLFF.

At least ten counts were recorded for this clonotype. This chain uses TRBV5-1 with TRBJ2-7; D not resolved. The V and J ends lost 2 bases and 5 bases respectively, with 17 bases between them. CDR1 and CDR2 (germline): SGHRS, YFSETQ. The CDR3 contains 15 residues. CDR3 sequence: CASSFSVSKPHEQYF. As DNA, the CDR3 is TGCGCCAGCAGCTTTTCGGTATCCAAACCCCACGAGCAGTACTTC.

For the CDR3, the DNA is TGTGCCAGCAGTCAGGACGGGGCCGTCAATGAGCAGTTCTTC. Translating gives CASSQDGAVNEQFF. This chain links TRBV28 with TRBJ2-1; D possibly uses TRBD1 or TRBD2 (5 bases each). Germline lookup yields CDR1 MDHEN and CDR2 SYDVKM. CDR3 size: 14 residues. V was pared by 5 bases and J by 6 bases, with 14 bases between.

This clonotype showed up many times. The chain couples TRBV18 to TRBJ2-4, with D hard to call. This CDR3 comprises 13 residues. V lost 1 base to trimming and J lost 9 bases, with 10 bases between them. CDR1 is KGHSH, CDR2 LQKENI, per germline. CDR3 nucleotides: TGTGCCAGCTCACCACAGCCCGATGGCATTCAGTACTTC. Its protein product is CASSPQPDGIQYF.

This chain links TRBV5-1 with TRBJ2-5; D is uncertain. This CDR3 is built from 13 residues. V was cut by 6 bases and J by 2 bases, with 11 bases left in between. Germline CDR1 reads SGHRS; CDR2 reads YFSETQ. CDR3 in DNA: TGCGCCAGCACCCAAAACGGACAAGAGACCCAGTACTTC. This sequence encodes CASTQNGQETQYF. The full variable domain, completed using reference TRBV5-1 and TRBJ2-5, is KAGVTQTPRYLIKTRGQQVTLSCSPISGHRSVSWYQQTPGQGLQFLFEYFSETQRNKGNFPGRFSGRQFSNSRSEMNVSTLELGDSALYLCASTQNGQETQYFGPGTRLLVL.

This clonotype was detected ten times or more. This rearrangement joins TRBV15 to TRBJ1-2; a possible D gene is TRBD1 (6 bases). The CDR3 loop spans 14 amino acids. The V end lost 5 bases, the J end lost 4 bases, and 14 bases lay between the germline ends. In germline, CDR1 is LNHNV, CDR2 YYDKDF (reference sequence). The CDR3 loop is CATSPRTASYGYTF. The CDR3 bases are TGTGCCACCAGCCCAAGGACAGCTTCCTATGGCTACACCTTC.

The chain's CDR3 is CASPRGGGYGYTF. DNA of the CDR3: TGTGCCAGCCCCCGGGGGGGAGGATATGGCTACACCTTC. The chain is built from TRBV12-3 or TRBV12-4 and TRBJ1-2, with D maybe TRBD1 (5 bases). The CDR3 consists of 13 residues. Trimming stripped 8 bases from V and 5 bases from J, with 15 bases between.

The sample holds a few counts of this clonotype. V gene TRBV5-1 combines with J gene TRBJ2-7; D gene unclear. V dropped 6 bases and J dropped 2 bases, with 12 bases sitting between them. This CDR3 has 13 amino acids. Germline CDR1 reads SGHRS; CDR2 reads YFSETQ. In nucleotides, the CDR3 is TGCGCCAGCACCACAACACCAACCTACGAGCAGTACTTC. Protein sequence: CASTTTPTYEQYF.